This TCR beta chain was captured by sequencing in a study of shared clonotypes between healthy human individuals (dated by TCRdb to the early 2020s). Context from the whole study: The cohort included three men and two women between 18 and 49 years of age. Leukapheresis yielded between about 0.94 and 8.9 billion PBMCs per donor. Different laboratories and diverse techniques were used to prepare libraries and sequence TCR repertoires, to increase sequencing depth and limit assay-specific biases. Per donor, three plates each were used for CD4 naive and CD4 memory, two for CD8 naive, and one for CD8 memory. Blood TCR repertoires of a handful of healthy adults were deeply sequenced to estimate repertoire size and the extent of clonotype sharing between individuals.

The donors were healthy, HIV-negative adults who had no recently reported acute infections or vaccinations. Every donor was a Caucasian adult residing in Nashville, Tennessee, USA. CD4+ T cells were enriched by magnetic negative selection, after which naive cells were positively selected on CD45RA and the negative fraction was taken as the memory subset. Blood was obtained by leukapheresis, after which PBMCs were separated by Ficoll-Histopaque density gradient centrifugation and cryopreserved in liquid nitrogen vapor phase. Analytical flow cytometry was used to check the purity and quantity of every magnetically sorted T cell population. From each sorted fraction, genomic DNA was isolated and quantified by UV absorbance on a Nanodrop 2000c. Using the deep immunoSEQ assay, multiplex PCR amplified TCR CDR3 regions from genomic DNA. For each cell subset, the extracted genomic DNA was distributed evenly across all wells of several immunoSEQ 96-well plates, and each plate served as one replicate. For sorted subsets, each replicate PCR was loaded with approximately 190 ng genomic DNA, equivalent to 30,000 or so T cell genomes. The purified libraries were quantified using a Qubit 3.0 fluorometer, sized with a Bioanalyzer 2100, and then quantified again using the KAPA Library Quantification kit. A separate single-read 150-cycle Illumina NextSeq 550 flow cell was used to sequence each immunoSEQ 96-well plate. The source study handled its data this way. Because the immunoSEQ output held only junctional sequences and lacked quality scores, the filtering could not match the filtering applied to full-length reads. To assign V/J genes and CDR3, sequences were annotated against IMGT germline references using PyIR, a Python wrapper for IgBLAST v1.9. Reads were removed for weak V/J assignments (E-value above 1e-6), missing CDR3, stop codons, out-of-frame junctions, or ambiguous translated residues. V3J clonotypes were defined by identical inferred V gene, J gene, and CDR3 amino acid sequence. Percentage overlap between repertoires was calculated by dividing the number of shared unique clonotypes by the size of the smaller repertoire. Richness of each repertoire was evaluated using RTK rarefaction, the Chao1 estimator, and Recon v2.1 estimates of unobserved clonotypes. OLGA was used to compute generation probabilities for all TCRbeta clonotypes that the gDNA method yielded from a few donors. The immuneACCESS repertoire file appears here via TCRdb, limited to in-frame rearrangements. These files lack a portion of the clones; in checked studies, under half of the deficit traces to unresolved V genes, and the cause of the others is not known. For V, J and clone size, that table is used; D and trimming come from the DNA. The sample table shows about 600,000 clones, and approximately 97% are seen once. The top ten constitute 0.055% to 0.07% of the sample.

The investigation overall reported the following: Pairwise subsampling indicated that sequencing depth was expected to affect the degree of clonotype sharing among donors. Estimated clonotype richness was generally larger for naive than for memory subsets. Rarefaction of sorted-subset datasets indicated incomplete sequencing despite the large sequencing depth. Sampling was restricted to blood, and TCR repertoires in tissues likely differ from the TCR repertoires found in blood. Across a handful of donors, approximately 4.6% of naive CD4, roughly 3.3% of naive CD8, under 2.5% of memory CD4, and 0.4% of memory CD8 clonotypes were shared. Compared with non-shared clonotypes, clonotypes shared by all four sorted-subset donors had higher generation probabilities. Because the study included only a small number of donors, the genetic and exposure-history diversity represented was limited.

Relative to germline, V is missing 1 base and J is missing 6 bases, with 21 bases of the junction outside any gene match. Taken from cysteine to phenylalanine, the CDR3 has 20 residues. The kept DNA is CDR3 alone, 60 bases in frame from the first base. The germline V gene yields SGHDN for CDR1 and FVKESK for CDR2. Comments on this clone: Which antigen it targets is not known. Base quality data are lacking; no much larger clone is found one base away.

Here the chain combines TRBV14 and TRBJ1-5; TRBD1 lines up with 7 middle nucleotides. This receptor was obtained from a woman in her thirties in good health. What was sequenced was naive CD4+ T cells sorted from blood. The sample's cell subset or site label, decoded: CD45RA+ positively selected. The bases are TGTGCCAGCAGCCAAGCCGGGACAGAGGTGAGGTATGATGGGTGTCAGCCCCAGCATTTT. It specifies CASSQAGTEVRYDGCQPQHF.